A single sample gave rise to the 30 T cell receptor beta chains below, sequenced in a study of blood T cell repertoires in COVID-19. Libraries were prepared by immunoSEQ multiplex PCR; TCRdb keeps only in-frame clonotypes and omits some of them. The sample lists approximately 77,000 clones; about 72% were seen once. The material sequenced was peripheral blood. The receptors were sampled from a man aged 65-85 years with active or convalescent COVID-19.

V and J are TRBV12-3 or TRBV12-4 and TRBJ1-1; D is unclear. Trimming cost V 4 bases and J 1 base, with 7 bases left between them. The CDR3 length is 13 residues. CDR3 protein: CASSSTTNTEAFF. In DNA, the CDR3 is TGTGCCAGCAGTTCGACTACGAACACTGAAGCTTTCTTT.

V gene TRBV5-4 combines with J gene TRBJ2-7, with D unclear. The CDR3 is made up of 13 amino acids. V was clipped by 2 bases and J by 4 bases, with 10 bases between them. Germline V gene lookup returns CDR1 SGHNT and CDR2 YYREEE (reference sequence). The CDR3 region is CASSLMTGYEQYF. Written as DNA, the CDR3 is TGTGCCAGCAGCTTAATGACGGGTTACGAGCAGTACTTC.

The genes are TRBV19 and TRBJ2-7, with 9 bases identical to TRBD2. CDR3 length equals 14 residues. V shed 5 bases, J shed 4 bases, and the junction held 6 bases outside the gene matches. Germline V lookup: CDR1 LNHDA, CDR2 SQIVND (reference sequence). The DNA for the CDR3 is TGTGCCAGTAGTGAGGCTAGCGGGGAATACGAGCAGTACTTC. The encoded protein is CASSEASGEYEQYF.

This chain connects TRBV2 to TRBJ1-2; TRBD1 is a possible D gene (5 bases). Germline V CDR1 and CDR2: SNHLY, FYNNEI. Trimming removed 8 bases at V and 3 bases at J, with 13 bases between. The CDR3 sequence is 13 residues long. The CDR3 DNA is TGTGCCAGCTCGGGACGGGAGGACTATGGCTACACCTTC. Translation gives CASSGREDYGYTF.

The CDR3 reads CSAAGQGNSPLHF. CDR3 nucleotide sequence: TGCAGCGCGGCGGGACAGGGGAATTCACCCCTCCACTTT. This chain joins TRBV29-1 and TRBJ1-6, with 10 bases lining up with TRBD1. The CDR3 has 13 amino acids. V shed 7 bases, J shed 7 bases, and the junction held 4 bases outside the gene matches. Germline V gene data show CDR1 as SQVTM and CDR2 as ANQGSEA.

This CDR3 reads CASRRLTGGWEKLFF. The CDR3 DNA sequence: TGTGCCAGCAGAAGATTAACAGGGGGCTGGGAAAAACTGTTTTTT. The rearrangement joins TRBV27 to TRBJ1-4; 9 nucleotides agree with TRBD1. This CDR3 has 15 residues. V lost 6 bases to trimming and J lost 8 bases; unmatched junction nucleotides: 10. Germline V gene lookup returns CDR1 MNHEY and CDR2 SMNVEV (reference sequence).

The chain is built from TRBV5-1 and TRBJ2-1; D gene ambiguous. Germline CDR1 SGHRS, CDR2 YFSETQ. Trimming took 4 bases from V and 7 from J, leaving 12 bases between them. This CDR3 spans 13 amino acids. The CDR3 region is CASSPGEVNEQFF. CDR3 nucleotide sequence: TGCGCCAGCAGCCCTGGAGAGGTGAATGAGCAGTTCTTC.

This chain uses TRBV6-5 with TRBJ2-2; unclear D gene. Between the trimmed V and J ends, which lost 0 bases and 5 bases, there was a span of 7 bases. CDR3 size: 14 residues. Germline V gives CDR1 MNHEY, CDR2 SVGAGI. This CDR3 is CASSYSSLTGELFF. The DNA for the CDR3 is TGTGCCAGCAGTTACTCTTCTCTTACCGGGGAGCTGTTTTTT.

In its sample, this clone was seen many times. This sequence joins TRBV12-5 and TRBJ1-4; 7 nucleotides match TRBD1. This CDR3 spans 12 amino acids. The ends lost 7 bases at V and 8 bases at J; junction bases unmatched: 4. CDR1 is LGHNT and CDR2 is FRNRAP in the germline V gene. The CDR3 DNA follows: TGTGCTAGTGCCAGGGGGGTCGAAAAACTGTTTTTT. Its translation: CASARGVEKLFF.

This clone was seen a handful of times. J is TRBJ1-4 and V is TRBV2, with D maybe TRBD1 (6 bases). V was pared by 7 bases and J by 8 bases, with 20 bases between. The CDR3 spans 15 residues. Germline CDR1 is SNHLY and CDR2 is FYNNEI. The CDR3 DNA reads TGTGCCAGCAAGGTGGGGGCCATCCGGGGCGAAAAACTGTTTTTT. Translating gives CASKVGAIRGEKLFF.

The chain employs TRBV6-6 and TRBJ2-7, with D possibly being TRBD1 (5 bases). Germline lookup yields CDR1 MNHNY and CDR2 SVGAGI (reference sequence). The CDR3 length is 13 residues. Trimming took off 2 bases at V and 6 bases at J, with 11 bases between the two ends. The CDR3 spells CASSYGASGEQYF. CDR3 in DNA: TGTGCCAGCAGTTACGGGGCGTCAGGCGAGCAGTACTTC.

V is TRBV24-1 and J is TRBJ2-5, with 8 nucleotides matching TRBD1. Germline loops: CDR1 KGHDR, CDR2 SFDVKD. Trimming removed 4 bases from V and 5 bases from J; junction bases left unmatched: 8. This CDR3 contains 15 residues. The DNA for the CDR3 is TGTGCCACCAGTGAAAGGACAGGGTATATGGAGACCCAGTACTTC. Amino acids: CATSERTGYMETQYF.

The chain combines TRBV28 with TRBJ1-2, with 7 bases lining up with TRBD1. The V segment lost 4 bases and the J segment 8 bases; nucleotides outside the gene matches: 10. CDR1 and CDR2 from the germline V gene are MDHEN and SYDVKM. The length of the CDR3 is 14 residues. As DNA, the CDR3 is TGTGCCAGCAGTTCCTCGACAGGGTCTAGAGGCTACACCTTC. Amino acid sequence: CASSSSTGSRGYTF.

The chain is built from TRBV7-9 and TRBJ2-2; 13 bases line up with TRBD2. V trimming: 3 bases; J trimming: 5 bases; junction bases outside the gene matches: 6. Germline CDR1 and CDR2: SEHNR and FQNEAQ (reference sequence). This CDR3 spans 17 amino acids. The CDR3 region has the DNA TGTGCCAGCAGCTTCACCGGGACTAGCGGGGCAACCGGGGAGCTGTTTTTT. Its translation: CASSFTGTSGATGELFF.

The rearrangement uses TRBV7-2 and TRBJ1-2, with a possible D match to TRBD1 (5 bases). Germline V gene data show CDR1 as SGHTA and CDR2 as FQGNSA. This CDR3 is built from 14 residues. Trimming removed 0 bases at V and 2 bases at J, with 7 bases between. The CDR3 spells CASSLAGANYGYTF. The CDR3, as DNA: TGTGCCAGCAGCTTAGCAGGGGCGAACTATGGCTACACCTTC.

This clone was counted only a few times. CDR3 sequence: CASISGTDTYEQYF. The CDR3 nucleotides read TGTGCCAGTATATCCGGGACAGATACCTACGAGCAGTACTTC. The chain combines TRBV19 with TRBJ2-7; 7 bases match TRBD1. With V trimmed by 7 bases and J by 2 bases, 8 bases remained unmatched. The CDR3 spans 14 residues. Germline V lookup: CDR1 LNHDA, CDR2 SQIVND (reference sequence).

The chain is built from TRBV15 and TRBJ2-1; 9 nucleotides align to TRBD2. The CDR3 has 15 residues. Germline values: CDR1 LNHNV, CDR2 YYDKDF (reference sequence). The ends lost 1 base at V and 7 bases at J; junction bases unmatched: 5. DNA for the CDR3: TGTGCCACCAGCAGAGGGGGGCTAGCGGGGAATGAGCAGTTCTTC. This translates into CATSRGGLAGNEQFF.

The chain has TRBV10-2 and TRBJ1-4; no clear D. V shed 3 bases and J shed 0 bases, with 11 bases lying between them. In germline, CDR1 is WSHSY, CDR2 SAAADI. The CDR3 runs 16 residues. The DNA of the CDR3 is TGCGCCAGCAGTGAAATGGCCAGATCAACTAATGAAAAACTGTTTTTT. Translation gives CASSEMARSTNEKLFF.

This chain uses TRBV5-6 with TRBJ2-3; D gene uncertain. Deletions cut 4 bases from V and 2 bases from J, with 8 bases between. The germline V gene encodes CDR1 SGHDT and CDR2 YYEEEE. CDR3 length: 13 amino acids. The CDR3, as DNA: TGTGCCAGCAGCGCTGGCAACACAGATACGCAGTATTTT. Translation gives CASSAGNTDTQYF.

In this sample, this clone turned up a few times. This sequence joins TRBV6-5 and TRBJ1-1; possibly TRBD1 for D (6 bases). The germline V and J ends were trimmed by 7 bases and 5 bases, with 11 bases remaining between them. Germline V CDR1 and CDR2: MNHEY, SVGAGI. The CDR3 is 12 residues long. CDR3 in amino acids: CASKGVGTEAFF. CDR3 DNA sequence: TGTGCCAGCAAGGGGGTGGGTACTGAAGCTTTCTTT.

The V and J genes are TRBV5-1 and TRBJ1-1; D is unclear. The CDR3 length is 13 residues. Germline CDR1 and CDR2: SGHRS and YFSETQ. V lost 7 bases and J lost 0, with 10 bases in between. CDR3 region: CASRPAMNTEAFF. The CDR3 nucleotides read TGCGCCAGCCGTCCAGCGATGAACACTGAAGCTTTCTTT.

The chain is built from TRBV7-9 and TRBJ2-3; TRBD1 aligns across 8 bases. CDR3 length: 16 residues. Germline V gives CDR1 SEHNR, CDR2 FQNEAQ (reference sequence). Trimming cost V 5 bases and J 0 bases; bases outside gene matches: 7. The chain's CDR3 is CASSRDQGASTDTQYF. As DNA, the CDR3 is TGTGCCAGCAGCCGGGACCAGGGGGCTAGCACAGATACGCAGTATTTT.

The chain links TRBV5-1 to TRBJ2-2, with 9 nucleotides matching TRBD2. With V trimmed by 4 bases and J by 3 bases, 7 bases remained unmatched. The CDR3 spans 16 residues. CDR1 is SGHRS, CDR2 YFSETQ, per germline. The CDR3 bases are TGCGCCAGCAGCACAGACCCTAGCGGGGACACCGGGGAGCTGTTTTTT. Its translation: CASSTDPSGDTGELFF.

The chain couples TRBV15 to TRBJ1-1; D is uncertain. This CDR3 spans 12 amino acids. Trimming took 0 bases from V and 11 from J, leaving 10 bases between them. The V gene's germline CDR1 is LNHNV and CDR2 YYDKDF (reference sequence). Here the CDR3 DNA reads TGTGCCACCAGCAGAGAGGGGAGACGGGCTTTCTTT. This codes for CATSREGRRAFF.

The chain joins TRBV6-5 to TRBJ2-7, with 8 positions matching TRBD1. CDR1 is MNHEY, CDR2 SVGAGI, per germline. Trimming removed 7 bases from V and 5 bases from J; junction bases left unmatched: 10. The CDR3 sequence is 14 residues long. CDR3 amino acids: CASIPGQVFHEQYF. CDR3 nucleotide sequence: TGTGCCAGCATTCCGGGACAGGTGTTCCACGAGCAGTACTTC.

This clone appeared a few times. As DNA, the CDR3 is TGTGCCAGCAGTTTAGTAACGGGGGATGGCTACACCTTC. This translates into CASSLVTGDGYTF. V gene TRBV28 combines with J gene TRBJ1-2, with D tentatively TRBD1 (5 bases). The V end was cut by 2 bases, the J end by 6 bases, with 10 bases between. Germline loops: CDR1 MDHEN, CDR2 SYDVKM. This CDR3 spans 13 amino acids.

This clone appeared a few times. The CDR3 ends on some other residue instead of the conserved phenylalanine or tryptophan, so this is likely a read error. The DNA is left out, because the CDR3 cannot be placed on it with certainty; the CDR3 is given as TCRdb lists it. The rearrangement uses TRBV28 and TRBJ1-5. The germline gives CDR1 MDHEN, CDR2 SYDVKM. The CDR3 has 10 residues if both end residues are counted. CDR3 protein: CASSLGGAAL.

The CDR3: CASSKIRGQGTYEQYF. DNA for the CDR3: TGTGCCAGCAGTAAAATACGGGGACAGGGGACCTACGAGCAGTACTTC. This chain uses TRBV2 with TRBJ2-7; 10 nucleotides line up with TRBD1. With 5 bases clipped from V and 2 bases from J, the junction kept 9 bases outside the gene matches. Germline loops: CDR1 SNHLY, CDR2 FYNNEI. This CDR3 comprises 16 residues.

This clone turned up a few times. CDR3 bases: TGTGCCAGCAGTCACCGGACAGGTGGAGGCTACACCTTC. It codes for CASSHRTGGGYTF. The chain has TRBV25-1 and TRBJ1-2; 7 positions match TRBD1. The CDR3 has 13 residues. Germline V lookup: CDR1 MGHDK, CDR2 SYGVNS. Trimming at V came to 5 bases and at J to 8 bases, leaving 8 bases not matched to a gene.

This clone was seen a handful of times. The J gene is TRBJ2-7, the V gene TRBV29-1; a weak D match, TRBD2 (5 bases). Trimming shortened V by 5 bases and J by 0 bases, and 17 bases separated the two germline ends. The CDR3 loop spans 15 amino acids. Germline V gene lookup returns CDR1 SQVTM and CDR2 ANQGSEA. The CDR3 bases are TGCAGCGTTCGGGAAATCCTGGGCTACTCCTACGAGCAGTACTTC. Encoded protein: CSVREILGYSYEQYF.